A single sample is the source of the 26 T cell receptor beta chains below, sequenced in a study of T cells in Graves' hyperthyroidism and ophthalmopathy. TCR beta CDR3 region amplification was performed from RNA transcripts. During a first-round RT-PCR of the TCR CDR3, the HTBI primer set was used. MiXCR was run by TCRdb on the multiplex PCR reads, yielding one entry per CDR3 protein. The sample includes some 510,000 distinct CDR3 sequences, around 21% seen only once; the top ten take around 27%. Sequencing was performed on blood. These receptors were collected from a man younger than 30 with Graves' hyperthyroidism.

In this sample, this clonotype turned up many times. V gene TRBV28 combines with J gene TRBJ2-5, with 8 bases lining up with TRBD2. The trim removed 5 bases at V and 4 bases at J, leaving 12 bases unmatched. The length of the CDR3 is 16 residues. The V gene's germline CDR1 is MDHEN and CDR2 SYDVKM. The DNA for the CDR3 is TGTGCCAGCAGTCCACTAGGGACTAGTTCCCGAGAGACCCAGTACTTC. Its protein product is CASSPLGTSSRETQYF.

In nucleotides, the CDR3 is TGTGCCAGCAGCGTAGGCGGCAGGTCGAACACTGAAGCTTTCTTT. This codes for CASSVGGRSNTEAFF. V usage is TRBV9 and J usage is TRBJ1-1; D call uncertain. Trimming pared 0 bases from V and 1 base from J, leaving 10 bases between. Germline V gene lookup returns CDR1 SGDLS and CDR2 YYNGEE. The CDR3 runs to 15 residues.

With regard to this clonotype: This may be a read error: a much more frequent sequence differs by one nucleotide. This CDR3 fails to terminate in the conserved phenylalanine or tryptophan, so it likely reflects a read error. V is TRBV12-3 or TRBV12-4 and J is TRBJ1-3; the D gene is possibly TRBD1 (5 bases). This CDR3 spans 14 amino acids. V dropped 6 bases and J dropped 4 bases, with 13 bases sitting between them. Here the CDR3 DNA reads TGTGCCAGCAGCCCCCCGGGGCGCGGAAACACCATATATTAT. Protein sequence: CASSPPGRGNTIYY.

In this sample, this clonotype turned up many times. At one end the junction does not follow the germline gene, possibly because of a read error. This chain joins TRBV6-1 and TRBJ1-1; possibly TRBD1 for D (6 bases). The germline gives CDR1 MNHNS, CDR2 SASEGT. The CDR3 runs 14 residues. For the CDR3, the DNA is TGTGCCAGTAGTGTCGGACAGCCGAACACTGAAGCTTTCTTT. This gives the protein CASSVGQPNTEAFF.

This clonotype was counted at least ten times. This chain's CDR3 is CAALPIGTHEQYF. The CDR3 DNA reads TGTGCCGCCCTACCAATAGGGACCCACGAGCAGTACTTC. The V and J genes are TRBV7-9 and TRBJ2-7; TRBD1 or TRBD2 may be the D gene (5 bases each). V lost 11 bases, J lost 5 bases, and 19 bases lay in between. The V gene's germline CDR1 is SEHNR and CDR2 FQNEAQ (reference sequence). The CDR3 sequence is 13 residues long.

At least ten counts were recorded for this clonotype. The chain is built from TRBV12-3 or TRBV12-4 and TRBJ1-1; no clear D. V was clipped by 6 bases and J by 3 bases, with 26 bases between them. The CDR3 sequence is 18 residues long. The CDR3 DNA reads TGTGCCAGCAGCAGAACTCGAGGACGTCGTGATGGTGACACTGAAGCTTTCTTT. Its protein product is CASSRTRGRRDGDTEAFF.

This clonotype was counted at least ten times. The chain recombines TRBV13 with TRBJ2-4; the match to TRBD2 covers 10 bases. V lost 3 bases, J lost 1 base, and 0 bases stayed unmatched. This CDR3 spans 15 amino acids. Germline V lookup: CDR1 PRHDT, CDR2 FYEKMQ (reference sequence). CDR3 DNA: TGTGCCAGCAGCTTGGGACTAGCGGCCAAAAACATTCAGTACTTC. The encoded protein is CASSLGLAAKNIQYF.

This clonotype was counted many times. This chain uses TRBV2 with TRBJ2-5, with 7 positions matching TRBD2. CDR3 length: 14 amino acids. V was pared by 3 bases and J by 5 bases, with 6 bases of the junction left unmatched. The germline gives CDR1 SNHLY, CDR2 FYNNEI. CDR3 residues: CASSDVGGTETQYF. DNA of the CDR3: TGTGCCAGCAGTGACGTCGGGGGGACCGAGACCCAGTACTTC.

The sample holds many counts of this clonotype. V and J are TRBV11-2 and TRBJ2-7, with 11 bases that match TRBD1. Germline V CDR1 and CDR2: SGHAT, FQNNGV. Losses at the gene ends were 1 base for V and 5 bases for J; bases not matched to a gene: 1. The CDR3 contains 14 residues. The CDR3 region has the DNA TGTGCCAGCAGCTTAGGGACAGGGGGCGACGAGCAGTACTTC. Its protein product is CASSLGTGGDEQYF.

The chain has TRBV30 and TRBJ2-2; TRBD1 might be the D (6 bases). From germline, CDR1 is GTSNPN and CDR2 SVGIG (reference sequence). This CDR3 is 12 amino acids long. In DNA, the CDR3 is TGTGCGAGAGGACAGCTCACCGGGGAGCTGTTTTTT. It codes for CARGQLTGELFF.

There are many counts of this clonotype. This chain connects TRBV11-2 to TRBJ1-1; D remains unclear. With 0 bases removed from V and 8 bases from J, the gap between germline ends came to 7 bases. The CDR3 is 12 amino acids. CDR1 is SGHAT and CDR2 is FQNNGV in the germline V gene. The CDR3 reads CASSLDFREAFF. The CDR3 nucleotides read TGTGCCAGCAGCTTAGATTTCAGGGAAGCTTTCTTT. Drawing the rest from reference TRBV11-2 and TRBJ1-1, the complete variable domain is EAGVAQSPRYKIIEKRQSVAFWCNPISGHATLYWYQQILGQGPKLLIQFQNNGVVDDSQLPKDRFSAERLKGVDSTLKIQPAKLEDSAVYLCASSLDFREAFFGQGTRLTVV.

The genes are TRBV6-1 and TRBJ1-6; tentative D call: TRBD1 (6 bases). This CDR3 spans 12 amino acids. The germline V and J ends were trimmed by 6 bases and 9 bases, with 9 bases remaining between them. Germline lookup yields CDR1 MNHNS and CDR2 SASEGT. This CDR3 reads CASRQGSSPLHF. The CDR3 nucleotides are TGTGCCAGCAGGCAGGGGAGTTCACCCCTCCACTTT.

The chain employs TRBV11-2 and TRBJ2-7; D uncertain. V was clipped by 3 bases and J by 5 bases, with 14 bases between them. The length of the CDR3 is 14 residues. Germline V gene sequence: CDR1 SGHAT, CDR2 FQNNGV. The CDR3 region has the DNA TGTGCCAGCAGCTTCGGCGCAGCAAAGGACGAGCAGTACTTC. It yields the protein CASSFGAAKDEQYF. Based on the CDR3 plus reference TRBV11-2 and TRBJ2-7, the full variable domain is EAGVAQSPRYKIIEKRQSVAFWCNPISGHATLYWYQQILGQGPKLLIQFQNNGVVDDSQLPKDRFSAERLKGVDSTLKIQPAKLEDSAVYLCASSFGAAKDEQYFGPGTRLTVT.

V and J are TRBV20-1 and TRBJ2-7; TRBD2 matches 13 bases. This CDR3 is built from 15 residues. V was pared by 1 base and J by 5 bases, with 5 bases of the junction left unmatched. From germline, CDR1 is DFQATT and CDR2 SNEGSKA (reference sequence). In nucleotides, the CDR3 is TGCAGTGCTAGAGCCGGGACTAGCGGGACCCACGAGCAGTACTTC. Amino acids: CSARAGTSGTHEQYF.

This clonotype appeared many times. The chain uses TRBV6-5 and TRBJ1-1; no definite D call. V lost 6 bases to trimming and J lost 2 bases, with 4 bases between them. CDR3 length equals 11 residues. Germline V gives CDR1 MNHEY, CDR2 SVGAGI. CDR3 sequence (DNA): TGTGCCAGCAGCCACAACACTGAAGCTTTCTTT. Translating gives CASSHNTEAFF.

The gene calls are TRBV6-5 and TRBJ2-4; 7 bases map to TRBD2. Germline trimming cut 0 bases from V and 7 bases from J; bases unmatched to any gene: 0. The germline CDR1 and CDR2 sequences are MNHEY and SVGAGI. The CDR3 contains 13 residues. CDR3: CASSYSGGNIQYF. The CDR3 DNA follows: TGTGCCAGCAGTTACTCGGGGGGGAACATTCAGTACTTC.

The table lists this clonotype with many counts. This chain uses TRBV30 with TRBJ1-5; D not resolved. The V gene's germline CDR1 is GTSNPN and CDR2 SVGIG (reference sequence). Trimming stripped 2 bases from V and 3 bases from J, with 8 bases between. CDR3 size: 13 residues. CDR3 residues: CAWSHEANQPQHF. As DNA, the CDR3 is TGTGCCTGGAGTCACGAGGCCAATCAGCCCCAGCATTTT.

This clonotype was counted many times. This chain uses TRBV15 with TRBJ1-2; D gene unclear. Trimming stripped 0 bases from V and 8 bases from J, with 7 bases between. Germline values: CDR1 LNHNV, CDR2 YYDKDF (reference sequence). The CDR3 contains 12 residues. CDR3 nucleotide sequence: TGTGCCACCAGCAGAGATCATGGCGGCTACACCTTC. This encodes CATSRDHGGYTF.

There are many counts of this clonotype. The J gene is TRBJ2-5, the V gene TRBV11-3; D is unclear. Trimming took off 7 bases at V and 1 base at J, with 7 bases between the two ends. Germline V gene lookup returns CDR1 SGHNT and CDR2 YENEEA. CDR3 length equals 12 residues. The CDR3 sequence is CASKGPQETQYF. CDR3 nucleotides: TGTGCCAGCAAAGGTCCCCAAGAGACCCAGTACTTC.

This clonotype came up a few times. CDR3 in DNA: TGTGCCACCAGTGAAGGGGGCTCCACAGATACGCAGTATTTT. It codes for CATSEGGSTDTQYF. The chain employs TRBV24-1 and TRBJ2-3, with 7 bases matching TRBD1. Germline V gene sequence: CDR1 KGHDR, CDR2 SFDVKD. The ends lost 4 bases at V and 2 bases at J; junction bases unmatched: 2. The CDR3 covers 14 residues.

This chain links TRBV12-3 or TRBV12-4 with TRBJ1-2; D gene unclear. CDR3 length equals 12 residues. Trimming took 3 bases from V and 7 from J, leaving 9 bases between them. The DNA for the CDR3 is TGTGCCAGCAGTTTGGGCGCTCCTGGCTACACCTTC. Amino acid sequence: CASSLGAPGYTF.

The chain carries TRBV6-4 and TRBJ1-5; D is unresolved. The ends were cut back, 4 bases at V and 0 bases at J, with 16 bases in the middle. The CDR3 contains 17 residues. Germline V gene lookup returns CDR1 MRHNA and CDR2 SNTAGT. CDR3 DNA sequence: TGTGCCAGCAGTGTCTTCTCGACCAGTAGTAGCAATCAGCCCCAGCATTTT. Translating gives CASSVFSTSSSNQPQHF.

This chain links TRBV10-3 with TRBJ1-2, with D uncertain. The CDR3 contains 13 residues. V shed 4 bases and J shed 7 bases, with 13 bases lying between them. Germline CDR1 is ENHRY and CDR2 is SYGVKD. The CDR3 sequence: CAISAGPVGGYTF. CDR3 nucleotide sequence: TGTGCCATCAGTGCCGGACCCGTAGGTGGCTACACCTTC.

This clonotype was seen repeatedly, ten times or more. This sequence joins TRBV19 and TRBJ1-2; unclear D gene. The CDR3 totals 15 residues. V lost 5 bases to trimming and J lost 8 bases, with 21 bases between them. The germline CDR1 and CDR2 sequences are LNHDA and SQIVND (reference sequence). In DNA, the CDR3 is TGTGCCAGTAGTCCTACTAGAGGAGGTCTAGTCGGCTACACCTTC. This encodes CASSPTRGGLVGYTF. Drawing the rest from reference TRBV19 and TRBJ1-2, the complete variable domain is DGGITQSPKYLFRKEGQNVTLSCEQNLNHDAMYWYRQDPGQGLRLIYYSQIVNDFQKGDIAEGYSVSREKKESFPLTVTSAQKNPTAFYLCASSPTRGGLVGYTFGSGTRLTVV.

This sequence joins TRBV7-9 and TRBJ2-5; the D gene is possibly TRBD1 (6 bases). CDR1 is SEHNR, CDR2 FQNEAQ, per germline (reference sequence). The V gene lost 7 bases and the J gene lost 2 bases, with 14 bases spanning the gap. The CDR3 runs 14 residues. The CDR3 region is CASNLEQGQETQYF. CDR3 DNA sequence: TGTGCCAGCAACCTCGAGCAGGGGCAAGAGACCCAGTACTTC.

The V call is TRBV6-5, the J call TRBJ2-7; 8 nucleotides align to TRBD2. This CDR3 comprises 13 residues. Trimming removed 5 bases from V and 2 bases from J; junction bases left unmatched: 2. Germline lookup yields CDR1 MNHEY and CDR2 SVGAGI. The CDR3 bases are TGTGCCAGCAGTCTACTAGCGGCCTACGAGCAGTACTTC. Amino acid sequence: CASSLLAAYEQYF.